One T cell receptor beta chain is described in this entry. Its antigen is unidentified. CD8+ and CD4+ T cells taken from blood had their TCR beta sequenced. This sample was taken from a study of CD8 T cells in Susac syndrome. Study outcomes and limitations: The study acknowledged a relatively small number of individuals in its TCR sequencing and HLA analysis.

The CDR3 has 13 residues. Germline CDR1 and CDR2: SGHTA and FQGNSA. The V end lost 6 bases, the J end lost 1 base, and 7 bases lay between the germline ends. A quantity of about 0.45 to 1 ug RNA underwent reverse transcription using random hexamers. TCRdb fed the immunoSEQ multiplex PCR reads into MiXCR, producing one record per CDR3 protein. The table records more than 95,000 distinct CDR3 sequences, around 95% of them present only once. The sequenced sample was CD4+ T cells from PBMCs. This sequence originates from a human donor in good health. The chain uses TRBV7-2 and TRBJ1-5; D is unclear. For the CDR3, the DNA is TGTGCCAGCAGTTTCGGCAGCAATCAGCCCCAGCATTTT. Encoded protein: CASSFGSNQPQHF. Based on the CDR3 plus reference TRBV7-2 and TRBJ1-5, the full variable domain is GAGVSQSPSNKVTEKGKDVELRCDPISGHTALYWYRQSLGQGLEFLIYFQGNSAPDKSGLPSDRFSAERTGGSVSTLTIQRTQQEDSAVYLCASSFGSNQPQHFGDGTRLSIL.